Presented here are 25 T cell receptor beta chains from one specimen sequenced in a study of blood T cell repertoires in COVID-19. The table came from immunoSEQ multiplex PCR; TCRdb's copy has only in-frame clones and leaves some out. The table has roughly 200,000 clones, about 85% seen once; the top ten hold 1.5% to 2%. The sample consisted of peripheral blood. Receptors originate from a man between 65 and 85 years old with acute or convalescent COVID-19.

The gene calls are TRBV3-1 (or the pseudogene TRBV3-2) and TRBJ1-6; D not certain. The length of the CDR3 is 14 residues. Trimming took off 4 bases at V and 8 bases at J, with 12 bases between the two ends. The germline CDR1 and CDR2 sequences are LGHDT and YNNKEL (reference sequence). CDR3 protein: CASSPIRQDSPLHF. CDR3 DNA sequence: TGTGCCAGCAGCCCAATCCGTCAGGATTCACCCCTCCACTTT.

The CDR3 DNA reads as TGTGCCAGCAGTTACGAGAGCGGGAGACAGTACAATGAGCAGTTCTTC. This gives the protein CASSYESGRQYNEQFF. V is TRBV6-5 and J is TRBJ2-1, with 8 bases aligning to TRBD2. After removal of 2 bases from V and 4 bases from J, the junction contained 7 bases not matched to a gene. The CDR3 consists of 16 residues. The V gene's germline CDR1 is MNHEY and CDR2 SVGAGI.

V is TRBV19 and J is TRBJ1-4; tentative D call: TRBD1 (6 bases). The V and J ends lost 5 bases and 0 bases respectively, with 13 bases between them. This CDR3 spans 16 amino acids. CDR1 and CDR2 (germline): LNHDA, SQIVND (reference sequence). CDR3 protein: CASSPYGQTTNEKLFF. The CDR3 region has the DNA TGTGCCAGTAGTCCCTACGGACAGACAACTAATGAAAAACTGTTTTTT. The complete variable domain, with remaining parts taken from reference TRBV19 and TRBJ1-4, reads DGGITQSPKYLFRKEGQNVTLSCEQNLNHDAMYWYRQDPGQGLRLIYYSQIVNDFQKGDIAEGYSVSREKKESFPLTVTSAQKNPTAFYLCASSPYGQTTNEKLFFGSGTQLSVL.

The chain joins TRBV4-2 to TRBJ2-5, with 9 bases matching TRBD2. V dropped 2 bases and J dropped 1; count of bases not matched to a gene: 8. This CDR3 is 17 amino acids long. Germline assignment: CDR1 LGHNA and CDR2 YNFKEQ. This chain's CDR3 is CASSQPSSGRPQETQYF. The DNA for the CDR3 is TGTGCCAGCAGCCAACCCTCAAGCGGGAGGCCCCAAGAGACCCAGTACTTC.

This chain uses TRBV6-6 with TRBJ2-2; D is perhaps TRBD1 (6 bases). The CDR3 runs to 16 residues. With 5 bases removed from V and 5 bases from J, the gap between germline ends came to 18 bases. The germline CDR1 and CDR2 sequences are MNHNY and SVGAGI (reference sequence). The CDR3 sequence is CASSSGQSVGTGELFF. The CDR3 bases are TGTGCCAGCAGTAGCGGACAGTCGGTAGGGACCGGGGAGCTGTTTTTT.

Of note for this clone: The sample carries other DNA sequences with the same CDR3. The chain joins TRBV11-2 to TRBJ1-2; TRBD1 might be the D (5 bases). The length of the CDR3 is 15 residues. Germline V CDR1 and CDR2: SGHAT, FQNNGV. V lost 1 base, J lost 2 bases, and 11 bases lay in between. In DNA form, the CDR3 reads TGTGCCAGCAGCTTAGTCTCAGGGTGGAACTATGGCTACACCTTC. Protein product: CASSLVSGWNYGYTF.

The chain is built from TRBV7-2 and TRBJ1-1, with D hard to call. Looked up from germline, CDR1 is SGHTA and CDR2 is FQGNSA. The V gene lost 5 bases and the J gene lost 1 base, with 8 bases spanning the gap. This CDR3 region has 13 residues. CDR3 sequence: CASSIQENTEAFF. For the CDR3, the DNA is TGTGCCAGCAGCATACAAGAGAACACTGAAGCTTTCTTT.

Remarks on this clone: In the same sample, other DNA sequences code for this CDR3. V is TRBV5-1 and J is TRBJ1-5; 7 nucleotides agree with TRBD1. This CDR3 region has 15 residues. With 1 base clipped from V and 2 bases from J, the junction kept 3 bases outside the gene matches. Germline V gene sequence: CDR1 SGHRS, CDR2 YFSETQ. CDR3 coding DNA: TGCGCCAGCAGCTTGACCGGACAGGGCAATCAGCCCCAGCATTTT. Its translation is CASSLTGQGNQPQHF. The full variable domain, its missing parts supplied by reference TRBV5-1 and TRBJ1-5, is KAGVTQTPRYLIKTRGQQVTLSCSPISGHRSVSWYQQTPGQGLQFLFEYFSETQRNKGNFPGRFSGRQFSNSRSEMNVSTLELGDSALYLCASSLTGQGNQPQHFGDGTRLSIL.

The rearrangement links TRBV7-8 to TRBJ2-1, with TRBD1 matching over 9 bases. Germline V CDR1 and CDR2: SGHVS, FQNEAQ. The CDR3 is made up of 17 amino acids. V lost 2 bases and J lost 1; bases outside the gene matches: 6. CDR3 in DNA: TGTGCCAGCAGCTTACGGGACAGGGCGCGGTCCTACAATGAGCAGTTCTTC. It is translated as CASSLRDRARSYNEQFF.

The CDR3 DNA reads TGTGCCTGGAGTCCCCAGCGGAGAGAAGCTTTCTTT. Residues: CAWSPQRREAFF. The chain couples TRBV30 to TRBJ1-1; D gene uncertain. Germline V lookup: CDR1 GTSNPN, CDR2 SVGIG (reference sequence). This CDR3 is built from 12 residues. V was clipped by 2 bases and J by 8 bases, with 12 bases between them.

The rearrangement uses TRBV6-2 or TRBV6-3 and TRBJ2-7; 11 bases match TRBD2. The V gene's germline CDR1 is MNHEY and CDR2 SVGEGT. V lost 5 bases and J lost 3; bases outside the gene matches: 6. The CDR3 length is 15 residues. This CDR3 reads CASSTKLAGDYEQYF. CDR3 in DNA: TGTGCCAGCAGTACGAAACTAGCGGGGGACTACGAGCAGTACTTC.

This clone appeared a single time. This sequence joins TRBV28 and TRBJ2-4; TRBD1 matches 11 bases. The ends lost 5 bases at V and 8 bases at J; junction bases unmatched: 11. CDR3 length: 16 amino acids. Germline CDR1 and CDR2: MDHEN and SYDVKM. CDR3 DNA: TGTGCCAGCAGTGGCTTCCTCCGGGACAGGGGGGACATTCAGTACTTC. It is translated as CASSGFLRDRGDIQYF.

The CDR3 protein is CASSIVEGGTGELFF. The CDR3 DNA reads TGTGCCAGTAGTATAGTGGAAGGCGGAACCGGGGAGCTGTTTTTT. The rearrangement uses TRBV19 and TRBJ2-2, with D unclear. Trimming cost V 1 base and J 5 bases, with 11 bases left between them. From germline, CDR1 is LNHDA and CDR2 SQIVND (reference sequence). CDR3 length: 15 amino acids.

This rearrangement joins TRBV24-1 to TRBJ2-7; 8 bases are a match to TRBD1. Germline trimming cut 4 bases from V and 6 bases from J; bases unmatched to any gene: 4. The CDR3 length is 13 residues. Germline CDR1 and CDR2: KGHDR and SFDVKD. CDR3 nucleotide sequence: TGTGCCACCAGTGAGAGGACAGGGCGCGAGCAGTACTTC. Translated, it gives CATSERTGREQYF.

The sample holds a few counts of this clone. The chain has TRBV5-4 and TRBJ2-1, with 11 bases lining up with TRBD2. The CDR3 contains 17 residues. The V segment lost 3 bases and the J segment 1 base; nucleotides outside the gene matches: 6. The V gene's germline CDR1 is SGHNT and CDR2 YYREEE (reference sequence). Here the CDR3 reads CASSSPTSGISYNEQFF. The CDR3 DNA is TGTGCCAGCAGCTCGCCGACTAGCGGGATATCCTACAATGAGCAGTTCTTC.

The CDR3 DNA sequence: TGCGCCAGCAGCTTAACAGCTACCTACGAGCAGTACTTC. As protein: CASSLTATYEQYF. The rearrangement links TRBV5-1 to TRBJ2-7; D gene ambiguous. Germline lookup yields CDR1 SGHRS and CDR2 YFSETQ. The CDR3 runs 13 residues. With 2 bases removed from V and 2 bases from J, the gap between germline ends came to 8 bases. Full variable domain (remainder filled in from reference TRBV5-1 and TRBJ2-7): KAGVTQTPRYLIKTRGQQVTLSCSPISGHRSVSWYQQTPGQGLQFLFEYFSETQRNKGNFPGRFSGRQFSNSRSEMNVSTLELGDSALYLCASSLTATYEQYFGPGTRLTVT.

V usage is TRBV2 and J usage is TRBJ1-6, with D maybe TRBD1 (6 bases). CDR1 and CDR2 (germline): SNHLY, FYNNEI. The V gene lost 6 bases and the J gene lost 0 bases, with 18 bases spanning the gap. The CDR3 spans 18 residues. CDR3 in DNA: TGTGCCAGCAGAAAAAGGGGGAGTACAAACTCCTATAATTCACCCCTCCACTTT. Protein sequence: CASRKRGSTNSYNSPLHF.

The rearrangement links TRBV19 to TRBJ2-1; 11 bases map to TRBD2. V was pared by 6 bases and J by 0 bases, with 1 base of the junction left unmatched. The CDR3 is 15 amino acids. CDR1 is LNHDA and CDR2 is SQIVND in the germline V gene (reference sequence). The CDR3, as DNA: TGTGCCAGTAGGACTAGCGGGATCTCCTACAATGAGCAGTTCTTC. Its protein product is CASRTSGISYNEQFF.

The chain combines TRBV10-3 with TRBJ1-4, with 9 bases aligning to TRBD1. V shed 10 bases and J 11 bases; nucleotides not matched to a gene: 14. The CDR3 sequence is 14 residues long. Looked up from germline, CDR1 is ENHRY and CDR2 is SYGVKD. CDR3 loop: CATHDTGGGTKLFF. CDR3 coding DNA: TGTGCCACCCATGACACAGGGGGCGGTACGAAACTGTTTTTT.

The chain joins TRBV28 to TRBJ2-2, with TRBD1 as a possible D gene (6 bases). CDR3 length equals 15 residues. In germline, CDR1 is MDHEN, CDR2 SYDVKM. The V end lost 6 bases, the J end lost 6 bases, and 17 bases lay between the germline ends. CDR3: CASRVPTGYAGELFF. CDR3 coding DNA: TGTGCCAGCAGGGTCCCCACAGGGTATGCCGGGGAGCTGTTTTTT.

There are a few counts of this clone. The DNA of the CDR3 is TGTGCCAGCAGCGGCCTTCGGGGGGCAGGGCAGCCCCAGCATTTT. Amino acids: CASSGLRGAGQPQHF. This rearrangement joins TRBV7-2 to TRBJ1-5; tentative D call: TRBD1 (6 bases). Germline V lookup: CDR1 SGHTA, CDR2 FQGNSA. V was pared by 5 bases and J by 7 bases, with 18 bases between. This CDR3 has 15 amino acids.

The chain joins TRBV7-6 to TRBJ1-3; D is perhaps TRBD1 (5 bases). The CDR3 contains 15 residues. Per germline, CDR1 SGHVS and CDR2 FNYEAQ. Trimming stripped 0 bases from V and 0 bases from J, with 6 bases between. The chain's CDR3 is CASSLATGSGNTIYF. CDR3 nucleotide sequence: TGTGCCAGCAGCTTAGCCACAGGCTCTGGAAACACCATATATTTT.

The chain couples TRBV19 to TRBJ2-7, with TRBD2 matching 7 bases. The CDR3 consists of 13 residues. From germline, CDR1 is LNHDA and CDR2 SQIVND (reference sequence). V dropped 8 bases and J dropped 6; count of bases not matched to a gene: 10. CDR3 sequence (DNA): TGTGCCAGTCAAGGCGGGAGTTTAGGCGAGCAGTACTTC. The encoded protein is CASQGGSLGEQYF.

The chain combines TRBV24-1 with TRBJ2-1, with TRBD2 matching over 12 bases. Germline lookup yields CDR1 KGHDR and CDR2 SFDVKD. The CDR3 runs to 16 residues. After removal of 2 bases from V and 7 bases from J, the junction contained 5 bases not matched to a gene. The CDR3 DNA follows: TGTGCCACCAGTGATTCTCTAGCGGGAGGGATGAATGAGCAGTTCTTC. Translating it yields CATSDSLAGGMNEQFF.

The V and J genes are TRBV5-4 and TRBJ1-5; 12 bases are shared with TRBD1. V shed 4 bases and J 6 bases; nucleotides not matched to a gene: 5. The CDR3 runs to 15 residues. Germline loops: CDR1 SGHNT, CDR2 YYREEE (reference sequence). The CDR3 nucleotides read TGTGCCAGCAGCGCGGGACAGGGGGCAGGTCAGCCCCAGCATTTT. Translating gives CASSAGQGAGQPQHF.